Shown below are 31 T cell receptor beta chains from a single sample sequenced in a study of shared clonotypes between healthy human individuals. Sequenced by immunoSEQ multiplex PCR; TCRdb stores in-frame clones only, minus some. Of a few hundred thousand clones detected, 60% to 80% appear once; the ten largest clones hold around 13%. Material for sequencing was PBMCs. These receptors all come from a woman aged 40-49 years in good health. Some clones in this sample may be carry-over from other donors' samples.

In the case of this clone: Since a much larger clone is just one base distant, this may be a read error. The chain recombines TRBV25-1 with TRBJ2-2; 11 bases align to TRBD1. V shed 3 bases and J 5 bases; nucleotides not matched to a gene: 8. The CDR3 has 17 residues. From germline, CDR1 is MGHDK and CDR2 SYGVNS. CDR3 loop: CASSDQGQGAITGELFF. The CDR3 DNA is TGTGCCAGCAGTGATCAAGGACAGGGGGCAATAACCGGGGAGCTGTTTTTT.

For this clone: Given a far larger clone just one base away, this is likely a sequencing read error. The chain links TRBV28 to TRBJ1-4; D not certain. Looked up from germline, CDR1 is MDHEN and CDR2 is SYDVKM. The CDR3 consists of 19 residues. The CDR3 loop reads CASSSEEFMTWSTNERLFF. The CDR3, as DNA: TGTGCCAGCAGTTCCGAGGAATTTATGACATGGAGCACTAATGAAAGACTGTTTTTT.

V is TRBV6-1 and J is TRBJ1-4; D is ambiguous. The CDR3 length is 14 residues. Between the trimmed V and J ends, which lost 6 bases and 5 bases, there was a span of 13 bases. Germline-derived CDR1 and CDR2 are MNHNS and SASEGT. This CDR3 reads CASRPPFRNEKLFF. The CDR3 nucleotides are TGTGCCAGCAGACCCCCATTTAGAAATGAAAAACTGTTTTTT.

This clone was counted many times. The sample has other DNA sequences that encode this CDR3 too. The chain couples TRBV30 to TRBJ2-5; 7 bases are a match to TRBD2. The junction had 6 bases not matched to a gene; V was cut back by 0 bases and J by 5 bases. Germline V gene data show CDR1 as GTSNPN and CDR2 as SVGIG (reference sequence). This CDR3 has 14 amino acids. DNA for the CDR3: TGTGCCTGGAGTGTACCGGGGGGAGTTGAGACCCAGTACTTC. Translating it yields CAWSVPGGVETQYF.

This clone was counted only a few times. The chain is built from TRBV7-6 and TRBJ1-5, with a possible D match to TRBD1 (6 bases). Trimming removed 3 bases at V and 8 bases at J, with 11 bases between. In germline, CDR1 is SGHVS, CDR2 FNYEAQ. CDR3 length equals 13 residues. The CDR3 coding sequence is TGTGCCAGCAGCTTTACAGGGCGGGAGCCCCAGCATTTT. Protein: CASSFTGREPQHF. Supplemented by reference TRBV7-6 and TRBJ1-5, the full variable domain reads GAGVSQSPRYKVTKRGQDVALRCDPISGHVSLYWYRQALGQGPEFLTYFNYEAQQDKSGLPNDRFSAERPEGSISTLTIQRTEQRDSAMYRCASSFTGREPQHFGDGTRLSIL.

The chain uses TRBV25-1 and TRBJ2-7, with TRBD2 matching 7 bases. The CDR3 consists of 14 residues. Trimming cost V 2 bases and J 5 bases; bases outside gene matches: 6. The germline V gene encodes CDR1 MGHDK and CDR2 SYGVNS. CDR3 coding DNA: TGTGCCAGCAGTGAAGCGGCCACTAGCGACGAGCAGTACTTC. Its translation is CASSEAATSDEQYF.

The V and J genes are TRBV13 and TRBJ2-3; D not resolved. The CDR3 is made up of 14 amino acids. V gave up 1 base and J gave up 4 bases, with 9 bases separating them. Germline V CDR1 and CDR2: PRHDT, FYEKMQ (reference sequence). CDR3 bases: TGTGCCAGCAGCTTAGATCCTAGTTCAGATACGCAGTATTTT. This gives the protein CASSLDPSSDTQYF. The entire variable domain, with the rest obtained from reference TRBV13 and TRBJ2-3, is as follows: AAGVIQSPRHLIKEKRETATLKCYPIPRHDTVYWYQQGPGQDPQFLISFYEKMQSDKGSIPDRFSAQQFSDYHSELNMSSLELGDSALYFCASSLDPSSDTQYFGPGTRLTVL.

The chain joins TRBV6-5 to TRBJ2-5; D is uncertain. V lost 3 bases to trimming and J lost 4 bases, with 12 bases between them. This CDR3 is built from 14 residues. In germline, CDR1 is MNHEY, CDR2 SVGAGI. CDR3 sequence: CASSYVGNSETQYF. In DNA form, the CDR3 reads TGTGCCAGCAGTTATGTGGGGAACTCAGAGACCCAGTACTTC.

The CDR3 DNA follows: TGCGCCAGCAGTCAATCGGTCGGGAGCCATAGCAATCAGCCCCAGCATTTT. The encoded protein is CASSQSVGSHSNQPQHF. The rearrangement uses TRBV23-1 and TRBJ1-5; D unclear. TRBV23-1 is an ORF for which the function is uncertain. The CDR3 has 17 amino acids. The V end was cut by 0 bases, the J end by 0 bases, with 12 bases between.

A remark on this clone: Just one base apart from a much larger clone, this may be a read error. The chain employs TRBV5-1 and TRBJ1-1; D uncertain. The CDR3 runs 13 residues. Germline V lookup: CDR1 SGHRS, CDR2 YFSETQ. DNA for the CDR3: TGCGCCAGCAGCTCCACCTCGGGCACTGAAGCTTCCTTT. It is translated as CASSSTSGTEASF.

The chain employs TRBV19 and TRBJ1-4, with 9 bases identical to TRBD1. Germline loops: CDR1 LNHDA, CDR2 SQIVND (reference sequence). The CDR3 extends over 13 amino acids. V shed 7 bases and J 8 bases; nucleotides not matched to a gene: 5. CDR3 in DNA: TGTGCCAGTATTCGGACAGGGGACGAAAAACTGTTTTTT. Its protein product is CASIRTGDEKLFF.

V usage is TRBV19 and J usage is TRBJ1-2, with 9 positions matching TRBD1. With 6 bases clipped from V and 2 bases from J, the junction kept 7 bases outside the gene matches. From germline, CDR1 is LNHDA and CDR2 SQIVND (reference sequence). This CDR3 spans 15 amino acids. The CDR3 DNA reads as TGTGCCAGTAGAGTGGACAGGGGTTGGAACTATGGCTACACCTTC. This gives the protein CASRVDRGWNYGYTF.

V usage is TRBV5-1 and J usage is TRBJ2-1, with D maybe TRBD1 (6 bases). V lost 3 bases and J 1 base, leaving 17 bases between the germline ends. The CDR3 is 17 amino acids. In germline, CDR1 is SGHRS, CDR2 YFSETQ. This CDR3 is CASSYLPEGGSYNEQFF. The CDR3 DNA reads as TGCGCCAGCAGCTACCTACCCGAAGGGGGATCCTACAATGAGCAGTTCTTC. Together with reference TRBV5-1 and TRBJ2-1, the CDR3 gives the full variable domain: KAGVTQTPRYLIKTRGQQVTLSCSPISGHRSVSWYQQTPGQGLQFLFEYFSETQRNKGNFPGRFSGRQFSNSRSEMNVSTLELGDSALYLCASSYLPEGGSYNEQFFGPGTRLTVL.

Of note for this clone: Other DNA sequences of this sample code for an identical CDR3. The genes are TRBV28 and TRBJ1-5; D perhaps matches TRBD1 (5 bases). The CDR3 has 12 amino acids. Germline V gives CDR1 MDHEN, CDR2 SYDVKM. V was trimmed by 8 bases and J by 1 base, leaving 6 bases between them. The CDR3 DNA is TGTGCCAGCCGGGACAGCAATCAGCCCCAGCATTTT. Translated, it gives CASRDSNQPQHF.

As regards this clone: Since a much larger clone is just one base distant, this may be a read error. This chain connects TRBV6-1 to TRBJ2-5; 8 bases match TRBD1. V lost 11 bases and J lost 3; bases outside the gene matches: 8. This CDR3 region has 13 residues. Germline CDR1 MNHNS, CDR2 SASEGT. The CDR3 DNA follows: TGTGCCGGTAGGACAGGGTATGAAGAGACCCAGTACTTC. Its protein product is CAGRTGYEETQYF.

The genes are TRBV28 and TRBJ1-2, with a tentative D call TRBD1 (6 bases). CDR3 size: 13 residues. Trimming stripped 6 bases from V and 1 base from J, with 9 bases between. Germline V CDR1 and CDR2: MDHEN, SYDVKM. CDR3 loop: CASRSGDNYGYTF. CDR3 nucleotides: TGTGCCAGCAGATCAGGGGATAACTATGGCTACACCTTC.

Concerning this clone: A much bigger clone sits one base away, suggesting this may be a read error. The chain links TRBV30 to TRBJ1-5; D perhaps matches TRBD1 (5 bases). This CDR3 is 13 amino acids long. With 8 bases removed from V and 2 bases from J, the gap between germline ends came to 13 bases. Germline V CDR1 and CDR2: GTSNPN, SVGIG (reference sequence). The CDR3 loop is CARGNGGNQPQHF. The CDR3 coding sequence is TGTGCCCGGGGCAACGGAGGCAATCAGCCCCAGCATTTT.

The chain recombines TRBV28 with TRBJ1-5; no clear D. CDR3 size: 18 residues. V was shortened by 10 bases and J by 0 bases, with 25 bases between the two germline ends. In germline, CDR1 is MDHEN, CDR2 SYDVKM. The CDR3 is CATNPVGSWTVSNQPQHF. The CDR3 bases are TGTGCCACCAACCCGGTGGGCAGTTGGACGGTTAGCAATCAGCCCCAGCATTTT.

As regards this clone: A read error likely explains this, since a far larger clone differs by one base. Other nucleotide sequences in the sample specify the same CDR3. J is TRBJ1-3 and V is TRBV6-6; the D call may be TRBD1 or TRBD2 (5 bases each). The J call could be wrong; TRBJ2-2 is a better fit for the DNA end. This CDR3 has 14 residues. Germline loops: CDR1 MNHNY, CDR2 SVGAGI (reference sequence). CDR3 in amino acids: CASRSGTDTGELFF. Written as DNA, the CDR3 is TGCGCCAGCAGGTCAGGGACGGACACCGGGGAGCTGTTTTTT.

This rearrangement joins TRBV10-3 to TRBJ2-7; 11 bases line up with TRBD2. Germline V CDR1 and CDR2: ENHRY, SYGVKD. The CDR3 spans 18 residues. J lost 2 bases, V lost 2 bases, and 11 bases had no gene match. CDR3 residues: CAISEGGLAATTPYEQYF. The CDR3, as DNA: TGTGCCATCAGTGAGGGGGGACTAGCGGCAACTACCCCCTACGAGCAGTACTTC.

In the case of this clone: A read error may be the cause here, since a much bigger clone is one base away. The rearrangement links TRBV7-3 to TRBJ2-3, with TRBD2 matching over 8 bases. In germline, CDR1 is SGHTA, CDR2 FQGTGA. V shed 5 bases, J shed 0 bases, and the junction held 4 bases outside the gene matches. This CDR3 spans 15 amino acids. The CDR3, as DNA: TGTGCCAGCAGCGTGGCTAGCGGGAGCACAGATACGCAGTATTTT. This gives the protein CASSVASGSTDTQYF.

The chain uses TRBV7-3 and TRBJ2-3; TRBD1 agrees at 7 bases. The CDR3 totals 14 residues. V dropped 3 bases and J dropped 5; count of bases not matched to a gene: 5. Germline loops: CDR1 SGHTA, CDR2 FQGTGA. The CDR3 region has the DNA TGTGCCAGCAGCTTTGGGACAGAGAGAGATACGCAGTATTTT. Translating gives CASSFGTERDTQYF.

This sequence joins TRBV4-1 and TRBJ2-5; 7 bases are a match to TRBD1. This CDR3 is built from 16 residues. Germline trimming cut 3 bases from V and 2 bases from J; bases unmatched to any gene: 9. In germline, CDR1 is MGHRA, CDR2 YSYEKL. The CDR3, as DNA: TGCGCCAGCAGCCAGGGCCCCGGGACAGCTCAAGAGACCCAGTACTTC. Amino acid sequence: CASSQGPGTAQETQYF.

CDR3 region: CASAQVAGGSYEQYF. The CDR3 DNA reads as TGTGCCAGCGCGCAGGTAGCGGGAGGCTCCTACGAGCAGTACTTC. The chain has TRBV6-6 and TRBJ2-7, with TRBD2 matching 10 bases. Germline CDR1 reads MNHNY; CDR2 reads SVGAGI (reference sequence). The CDR3 totals 15 residues. V lost 8 bases to trimming and J lost 0 bases; unmatched junction nucleotides: 7.

This clone showed up many times. This CDR3 is CASSPPPGVQETQYF. The CDR3 DNA follows: TGTGCCAGCTCACCCCCACCCGGAGTACAAGAGACCCAGTACTTC. V usage is TRBV18 and J usage is TRBJ2-5, with D unclear. Germline assignment: CDR1 KGHSH and CDR2 LQKENI. Trimming stripped 3 bases from V and 2 bases from J, with 13 bases between. CDR3 length: 15 residues.

The V and J genes are TRBV30 and TRBJ1-1, with 9 bases matching TRBD1. Germline loops: CDR1 GTSNPN, CDR2 SVGIG (reference sequence). V lost 1 base and J lost 4; bases outside the gene matches: 1. The CDR3 has 13 residues. This chain's CDR3 is CAWSGDRATEAFF. DNA for the CDR3: TGTGCCTGGAGTGGGGACAGGGCCACTGAAGCTTTCTTT.

The chain is built from TRBV30 and TRBJ2-2, with D unclear. Germline-derived CDR1 and CDR2 are GTSNPN and SVGIG (reference sequence). The CDR3 has 13 amino acids. With 2 bases removed from V and 3 bases from J, the gap between germline ends came to 7 bases. DNA for the CDR3: TGTGCCTGGAGTCCAAGTTACACCGGGGAGCTGTTTTTT. Its translation is CAWSPSYTGELFF.

The chain couples TRBV9 to TRBJ2-1; TRBD1 matches 8 bases. CDR3 length: 13 amino acids. The germline CDR1 and CDR2 sequences are SGDLS and YYNGEE. Germline trimming cut 5 bases from V and 7 bases from J; bases unmatched to any gene: 5. CDR3 protein: CASSGQGKNEQFF. The CDR3 DNA reads TGTGCCAGCAGTGGACAGGGTAAAAATGAGCAGTTCTTC. Looking up the rest from reference TRBV9 and TRBJ2-1 gives the full variable domain: DSGVTQTPKHLITATGQRVTLRCSPRSGDLSVYWYQQSLDQGLQFLIQYYNGEERAKGNILERFSAQQFPDLHSELNLSSLELGDSALYFCASSGQGKNEQFFGPGTRLTVL.

This clone appeared a single time. The chain recombines TRBV29-1 with TRBJ2-7; 12 bases match TRBD2. The CDR3 has 14 residues. Unmatched junction bases numbered 5, after V lost 5 bases and J lost 3 bases. Germline V gene lookup returns CDR1 SQVTM and CDR2 ANQGSEA. CDR3 coding DNA: TGCAGCGTTTTACTAGCGGGAGGTATCTACGAGCAGTACTTC. This gives the protein CSVLLAGGIYEQYF.

In regard to this clone: Being one base from a much bigger clone, this may be a read error. Other DNA sequences in the sample encode the same CDR3. This chain uses TRBV30 with TRBJ2-7, with TRBD2 matching 7 bases. The CDR3 runs 12 residues. Looked up from germline, CDR1 is GTSNPN and CDR2 is SVGIG (reference sequence). V was clipped by 7 bases and J by 4 bases; unmatched bases: 7. The CDR3 DNA sequence: TGTGCCTCAGCGGGATCTCCTTACGAGCAGTACTTC. It specifies CASAGSPYEQYF.

The chain combines TRBV5-6 with TRBJ1-4; D gene uncertain. The length of the CDR3 is 15 residues. In germline, CDR1 is SGHDT, CDR2 YYEEEE. The V end lost 2 bases, the J end lost 7 bases, and 15 bases lay between the germline ends. This chain's CDR3 is CASSFRPRNGEKLFF. The CDR3, as DNA: TGTGCCAGCAGCTTTCGCCCCAGAAATGGTGAAAAACTGTTTTTT. The variable domain in full, completed from reference TRBV5-6 and TRBJ1-4, reads DAGVTQSPTHLIKTRGQQVTLRCSPKSGHDTVSWYQQALGQGPQFIFQYYEEEERQRGNFPDRFSGHQFPNYSSELNVNALLLGDSALYLCASSFRPRNGEKLFFGSGTQLSVL.